These 9 T cell receptor beta chains came from one sample sequenced in a study of blood T cell repertoires in COVID-19. The table came from immunoSEQ multiplex PCR; TCRdb's copy has only in-frame clones and leaves some out. Here the sample spans under 100,000 clones, around nine tenths being singletons. The source material was peripheral blood. The receptors here all came from a woman aged 70-85 years with acute or convalescent COVID-19.

This clone came up a few times. The J gene is TRBJ1-2, the V gene TRBV3-1 (or the pseudogene TRBV3-2); D remains ambiguous. The germline V gene encodes CDR1 LGHDT and CDR2 YNNKEL (reference sequence). Trimming cost V 1 base and J 7 bases, with 13 bases left between them. The CDR3 length is 14 residues. This chain's CDR3 is CASSQGPGNRGYTF. Written as DNA, the CDR3 is TGTGCCAGCAGCCAAGGGCCAGGCAACCGTGGCTACACCTTC.

The gene calls are TRBV3-1 (or the pseudogene TRBV3-2) and TRBJ1-6; 10 bases map to TRBD1. With V trimmed by 1 base and J by 5 bases, 11 bases remained unmatched. Germline V gene data show CDR1 as LGHDT and CDR2 as YNNKEL (reference sequence). The CDR3 covers 19 residues. The CDR3: CASSQVSDRGKYNNSPLHF. The CDR3, as DNA: TGTGCCAGCAGCCAAGTTTCGGACAGGGGGAAATATAATAATTCACCCCTCCACTTT.

V and J are TRBV28 and TRBJ1-2, with 8 bases aligning to TRBD1. The CDR3 is 15 residues long. V lost 6 bases and J lost 4; bases outside the gene matches: 10. CDR1 is MDHEN, CDR2 SYDVKM, per germline. The CDR3 DNA reads TGTGCCAGCAGCCGGGGGACAGGCCTTGTCTATGGCTACACCTTC. It encodes CASSRGTGLVYGYTF.

This clone was detected a few times. The V and J genes are TRBV19 and TRBJ2-1; 10 nucleotides line up with TRBD1. This CDR3 contains 15 residues. Trimming removed 6 bases from V and 1 base from J; junction bases left unmatched: 3. Germline-derived CDR1 and CDR2 are LNHDA and SQIVND (reference sequence). CDR3 nucleotide sequence: TGTGCCAGTAGCGTGGGACAGGGGTCCTACAATGAGCAGTTCTTC. Translated: CASSVGQGSYNEQFF.

V gene TRBV14 combines with J gene TRBJ2-3; possible D gene TRBD2, 5 bases. The germline V gene encodes CDR1 SGHDN and CDR2 FVKESK. The V gene lost 4 bases and the J gene lost 2 bases, with 16 bases spanning the gap. The CDR3 length is 16 residues. The CDR3 here is CASSPPRGSVTDTQYF. CDR3 DNA sequence: TGTGCCAGCAGCCCCCCACGCGGTAGCGTCACAGATACGCAGTATTTT.

The chain is built from TRBV4-1 and TRBJ1-1; 7 nucleotides agree with TRBD1. Germline V gives CDR1 MGHRA, CDR2 YSYEKL. The CDR3 consists of 15 residues. Trimming at V came to 0 bases and at J to 11 bases, leaving 12 bases not matched to a gene. Here the CDR3 DNA reads TGCGCCAGCAGCCAAGAGGATAAGGGGGCGGAGGCGGCTTTCTTT. Amino acid sequence: CASSQEDKGAEAAFF.

The chain joins TRBV28 to TRBJ2-2; D gene ambiguous. V was shortened by 6 bases and J by 4 bases, with 6 bases between the two germline ends. This CDR3 spans 12 amino acids. The germline gives CDR1 MDHEN, CDR2 SYDVKM. The CDR3 nucleotides read TGTGCCAGCAGACAATCCACCGGGGAGCTGTTTTTT. It codes for CASRQSTGELFF. Combining the CDR3 with reference TRBV28 and TRBJ2-2 gives the whole variable domain DVKVTQSSRYLVKRTGEKVFLECVQDMDHENMFWYRQDPGLGLRLIYFSYDVKMKEKGDIPEGYSVSREKKERFSLILESASTNQTSMYLCASRQSTGELFFGEGSRLTVL.

V gene TRBV13 combines with J gene TRBJ2-3; D uncertain. Per germline, CDR1 PRHDT and CDR2 FYEKMQ (reference sequence). CDR3 length equals 13 residues. V lost 1 base and J 4 bases, leaving 6 bases between the germline ends. CDR3 nucleotides: TGTGCCAGCAGCTTAGCTCCGTCAGATACGCAGTATTTT. This codes for CASSLAPSDTQYF.

The gene calls are TRBV14 and TRBJ1-4, with TRBD1 matching over 9 bases. From germline, CDR1 is SGHDN and CDR2 FVKESK. With V trimmed by 4 bases and J by 6 bases, 6 bases remained unmatched. This CDR3 is 15 amino acids long. This CDR3 is CASSRRTGDYEKLFF. The CDR3 nucleotides read TGTGCCAGCAGCCGCAGGACAGGGGACTATGAAAAACTGTTTTTT.